The 4 T cell receptor beta chains presented below share a single source sample, sequenced in a study of blood T cells in healthy people across ages. Using a J-beta primer mix together with a sample-barcoded 5' primer, a second PCR was run for about 7 to 12 cycles. Using its own MiXCR run on the 5' RACE reads, TCRdb lists one record per CDR3 protein. The sample consists of fewer than 1,200,000 distinct CDR3 sequences, almost 25% of them appearing once. These data were also reused for a study on T cells of mothers and their children.

Sequencing was performed on blood. The source of these receptors is a girl aged 2 to 10 in good health.

V gene TRBV29-1 combines with J gene TRBJ2-3; TRBD1 might be the D (6 bases). CDR1 and CDR2 (germline): SQVTM, ANQGSEA. The CDR3 is made up of 16 amino acids. Trimming took 3 bases from V and 0 from J, leaving 16 bases between them. The CDR3 nucleotides read TGCAGCGTTGAGGATGTGGACAGCCTAAGCACAGATACGCAGTATTTT. This gives the protein CSVEDVDSLSTDTQYF.

This chain connects TRBV15 to TRBJ2-1; no firm D call. Germline lookup yields CDR1 LNHNV and CDR2 YYDKDF (reference sequence). V gave up 0 bases and J gave up 8 bases, with 5 bases separating them. The CDR3 is 12 residues long. CDR3 DNA sequence: TGTGCCACCAGCAGAGACGTCTATGAGCAGTTCTTC. Its translation: CATSRDVYEQFF.

V and J are TRBV29-1 and TRBJ2-7, with TRBD2 matching 11 bases. V was pared by 4 bases and J by 5 bases, with 4 bases of the junction left unmatched. This CDR3 has 13 residues. Germline loops: CDR1 SQVTM, CDR2 ANQGSEA. In nucleotides, the CDR3 is TGCAGCGTTGTAGCGGGAGGGCCCCACGAGCAGTACTTC. As protein: CSVVAGGPHEQYF.

This clonotype showed up just once. The chain carries TRBV7-9 and TRBJ2-5; the D gene is possibly TRBD2 (5 bases). Germline CDR1 SEHNR, CDR2 FQNEAQ (reference sequence). CDR3 size: 12 residues. With 5 bases removed from V and 11 bases from J, the gap between germline ends came to 15 bases. CDR3 in DNA: TGTGCCAGCAGCCCGGTCTTTGGGGAGCAGTACTTC. Translation gives CASSPVFGEQYF.